Sequencing of this T cell receptor (beta chain) was carried out in a study of identical twins. Study-level findings and limits: Conclusions came from cross-sectional statistical analysis, not from following the same donors. Monozygotic twin pairs showed more out-of-frame TCR alpha sharing than models estimated. Clonotypes of the beta chain that were abundant in cord blood carried fewer insertions (memory repertoires showed none). Weaker excess sharing between twins was seen in beta out-of-frame sequences.

This clonotype was observed many times. Its antigen is unidentified. TCRdb reanalysed the 5' RACE reads using MiXCR and keeps one entry per CDR3 protein. The table has 1.5 million to 2 million distinct CDR3 sequences, less than 35% seen once. Sequenced sample: cord blood. This TCR came from a newborn girl in good health.

CDR3 nucleotides: TGCAGCGCCAGACTAGCGGGAGGGTCCTACAATGAGCAGTTCTTC. Amino acids: CSARLAGGSYNEQFF. The chain joins TRBV20-1 to TRBJ2-1; 14 nucleotides align to TRBD2. The germline V gene has CDR1 DFQATT and CDR2 SNEGSKA (reference sequence). CDR3 length: 15 residues.